This T cell receptor (beta chain) emerged from a study of T-cell memory formation after mild COVID-19. Overall study results and limits: Day 15 to 85 contracting clones showed balanced CD4/CD8; day 15 to 37 expanders favored CD4+. A subset of responding clones appeared in pre-infection memory, suggesting cross-reactive memory joined.

V dropped 4 bases and J dropped 4 bases, with 16 bases sitting between them. Germline CDR1 is SQVTM and CDR2 is ANQGSEA. CDR3 length: 14 amino acids. TCRdb independently ran MiXCR on the 5' RACE reads; one entry per CDR3 protein. There are 220,000 or so distinct CDR3 sequences in the sample; around 9.5% occur only once, and roughly 3.5% lies in the top ten. Only a few counts were recorded for this clonotype. Its antigen is unidentified. The TCR originated in a man younger than 35 who had mild COVID-19 (a few samples of this study predate the infection). Cell type and time point are not known. Sequencing was performed on PBMCs or a T cell subset sorted from them (not recorded which). The rearrangement joins TRBV29-1 to TRBJ1-1, with D possibly matching TRBD1 (6 bases). DNA of the CDR3: TGCAGCGTTGCGACAGGTGGTAGGGGCACTGAAGCTTTCTTT. This encodes CSVATGGRGTEAFF.